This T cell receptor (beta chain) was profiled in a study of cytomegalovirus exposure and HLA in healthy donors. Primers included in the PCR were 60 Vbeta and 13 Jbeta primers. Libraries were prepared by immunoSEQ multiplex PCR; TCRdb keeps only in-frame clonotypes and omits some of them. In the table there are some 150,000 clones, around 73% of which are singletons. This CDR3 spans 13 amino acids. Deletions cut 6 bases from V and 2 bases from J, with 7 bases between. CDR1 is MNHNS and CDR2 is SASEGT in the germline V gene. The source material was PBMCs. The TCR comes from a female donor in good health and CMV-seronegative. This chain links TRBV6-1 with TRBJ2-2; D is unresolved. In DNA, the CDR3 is TGTGCCAGCAGGGCAGAAAACACCGGGGAGCTGTTTTTT. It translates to CASRAENTGELFF.